The 13 T cell receptor beta chains below all came from one sample that was sequenced in a study of CD8+CD57+ T cells in acquired aplastic anemia. All patients picked for sequencing had shown, by flow cytometry, an expansion of CD8+CD57+ cells. Both TCR beta VDJ combination and CDR3 sequence profiling were carried out. Genomic DNA was the template for this profiling. TCRdb re-analysed the reads in MiXCR, keeping a single row per CDR3 protein. Of more than 150,000 distinct CDR3 sequences listed, approximately 50% are singletons. Sequencing input: sorted CD4+, CD8+, or CD8+CD57+ T cells (not recorded which) from PBMCs. The receptor set was obtained from a human donor with aplastic anemia.

The chain is built from TRBV29-1 and TRBJ2-1, with 8 bases fitting TRBD2. CDR3 length: 14 residues. Germline CDR1 is SQVTM and CDR2 is ANQGSEA. CDR3 amino acids: CRAGRGSSYNEQFF. CDR3 DNA: TGCAGGGCCGGGAGGGGGAGCTCCTACAATGAGCAGTTCTTC.

Notes on this clonotype: A much larger clone sits a single nucleotide away, making a read error possible. The chain is built from TRBV11-3 and TRBJ2-5, with a possible D match to TRBD1 (5 bases). The CDR3 is made up of 14 amino acids. Deletions cut 8 bases from V and 2 bases from J, with 15 bases between. Germline V gene data show CDR1 as SGHNT and CDR2 as YENEEA. CDR3 region: CASGSDIQQETQYF. The CDR3 nucleotides are TGTGCCAGCGGCTCGGACATTCAACAAGAGACCCAGTACTTC.

The genes are TRBV2 and TRBJ1-4, with D possibly matching TRBD1 (6 bases). The V gene lost 10 bases and the J gene lost 6 bases, with 15 bases spanning the gap. In germline, CDR1 is SNHLY, CDR2 FYNNEI. The CDR3 extends over 13 amino acids. The CDR3 DNA follows: TGTGCCATTAAATACAGGGAAGATGAAAAACTGTTTTTT. It specifies CAIKYREDEKLFF.

The chain links TRBV7-6 to TRBJ2-1; D is unresolved. The V end lost 1 base, the J end lost 8 bases, and 18 bases lay between the germline ends. Germline-derived CDR1 and CDR2 are SGHVS and FNYEAQ. The CDR3 is 16 amino acids. CDR3 DNA: TGTGCCAGCAGCTTAGTAGGCGGCAAAGGGTTTGATGAGCAGTTCTTC. This gives the protein CASSLVGGKGFDEQFF. The full variable domain, completed using reference TRBV7-6 and TRBJ2-1, is GAGVSQSPRYKVTKRGQDVALRCDPISGHVSLYWYRQALGQGPEFLTYFNYEAQQDKSGLPNDRFSAERPEGSISTLTIQRTEQRDSAMYRCASSLVGGKGFDEQFFGPGTRLTVL.

The table lists this clonotype with many counts. The chain couples TRBV24-1 to TRBJ1-2; weak D call: TRBD1 (6 bases). V was pared by 3 bases and J by 3 bases, with 28 bases between. Germline CDR1 is KGHDR and CDR2 is SFDVKD. The CDR3 is 20 residues long. CDR3 DNA sequence: TGTGCCACCAGTGATCGATTCCAACCGGGACACCGAAACCCTTACTATGGCTACACCTTC. It is translated as CATSDRFQPGHRNPYYGYTF.

The chain employs TRBV4-1 and TRBJ2-3; D may correspond to TRBD1 or TRBD2 (5 bases each). The germline V gene encodes CDR1 MGHRA and CDR2 YSYEKL. Trimming took 0 bases from V and 3 from J, leaving 16 bases between them. This CDR3 is built from 17 residues. CDR3 loop: CASSQDPPGRPTDTQYF. As DNA, the CDR3 is TGCGCCAGCAGCCAAGACCCTCCGGGACGACCGACAGATACGCAGTATTTT.

This clonotype was recorded many times. The CDR3 DNA sequence: TGTGCCATCAGTGAGTCTGCCAACTACAATGAGCAGTTCTTC. This encodes CAISESANYNEQFF. The chain uses TRBV10-3 and TRBJ2-1; D not certain. V dropped 0 bases and J dropped 3 bases, with 6 bases sitting between them. Germline loops: CDR1 ENHRY, CDR2 SYGVKD. This CDR3 has 14 residues.

The chain has TRBV7-9 and TRBJ2-7; no definite D call. V gave up 1 base and J gave up 5 bases, with 12 bases separating them. This CDR3 comprises 14 residues. Germline-derived CDR1 and CDR2 are SEHNR and FQNEAQ (reference sequence). The DNA for the CDR3 is TGTGCCAGCAGCTTAGGTATAAAGGGCCACGAGCAGTACTTC. The encoded protein is CASSLGIKGHEQYF.

In its sample, this clonotype was seen once. The rearrangement links TRBV12-3 or TRBV12-4 to TRBJ2-5; no definite D call. The V and J ends lost 6 bases and 2 bases respectively, with 7 bases between them. The CDR3 consists of 12 residues. The CDR3: CASRSTQETQYF. CDR3 DNA: TGTGCCAGCAGAAGCACTCAAGAGACCCAGTACTTC.

V gene TRBV20-1 combines with J gene TRBJ1-6; no definite D call. Germline V gives CDR1 DFQATT, CDR2 SNEGSKA (reference sequence). The length of the CDR3 is 15 residues. Trimming shortened V by 5 bases and J by 2 bases, and 13 bases separated the two germline ends. CDR3 sequence (DNA): TGCAGTGCTCCGAACGACCTGGCCTATAATTCACCCCTCCACTTT. It translates to CSAPNDLAYNSPLHF.

The rearrangement uses TRBV7-9 and TRBJ2-7; 8 bases agree with TRBD2. The germline CDR1 and CDR2 sequences are SEHNR and FQNEAQ (reference sequence). The CDR3 loop spans 15 amino acids. V lost 1 base to trimming and J lost 3 bases; unmatched junction nucleotides: 5. The CDR3 DNA reads TGTGCCAGCAGCTTAGAGGCACTAGCGGACTACGAGCAGTACTTC. As protein: CASSLEALADYEQYF. Combining the CDR3 with reference TRBV7-9 and TRBJ2-7 gives the whole variable domain DTGVSQNPRHKITKRGQNVTFRCDPISEHNRLYWYRQTLGQGPEFLTYFQNEAQLEKSRLLSDRFSAERPKGSFSTLEIQRTEQGDSAMYLCASSLEALADYEQYFGPGTRLTVT.

The chain recombines TRBV19 with TRBJ1-3; D unresolved. Trimming removed 1 base from V and 3 bases from J, with 7 bases in between. CDR1 is LNHDA, CDR2 SQIVND, per germline (reference sequence). The CDR3 covers 14 residues. In DNA form, the CDR3 reads TGTGCCAGTAGTATAGGTGGGGATGGAAACACCATATATTTT. As protein: CASSIGGDGNTIYF.

The rearrangement uses TRBV20-1 and TRBJ2-1; tentatively, D is TRBD1 or TRBD2 (7 bases each). The CDR3 totals 14 residues. The V gene's germline CDR1 is DFQATT and CDR2 SNEGSKA (reference sequence). Between the trimmed V and J ends, which lost 3 bases and 7 bases, there was a span of 16 bases. The CDR3 loop reads CSASQGGEGNEQFF. The CDR3 bases are TGCAGTGCTAGCCAGGGGGGGGAGGGAAATGAGCAGTTCTTC.